This T cell receptor (beta chain) is drawn from a study of T cell responses to AZD1222 COVID-19 vaccine. Findings and caveats of the study: Once two AZD1222 doses were given, Spike-specific TCR breadth and depth went up. Clonal diversity was possibly underestimated, and the donors were mostly white British, with more females.

Only in-frame clones appear in the TCRdb table, and some are missing; sequencing was by immunoSEQ multiplex PCR. The table lists 98,000 or so clones, around nine tenths of them singletons, with 18% in the top ten. Concerning this clone: What it binds is unknown.

The CDR3 has 13 amino acids. Germline CDR1 and CDR2: MNHEY and SMNVEV (reference sequence). Trimming shortened V by 2 bases and J by 5 bases, and 7 bases separated the two germline ends. This clonotype was sampled from an adult in good health. V usage is TRBV27 and J usage is TRBJ2-1; no definite D call. This sample comprised peripheral blood, obtained on day 0 of AZD1222 vaccination. The CDR3 DNA reads as TGTGCCAGCAGTTTAGGGCAGCACAATGAGCAGTTCTTC. Amino acid sequence: CASSLGQHNEQFF.